This TCR beta chain was identified during a study of human T cells and chemical hapten exposure. This clonotype was counted ten times or more. Germline V CDR1 and CDR2: SGHAT, FQNNGV. The trim removed 2 bases at V and 6 bases at J, leaving 5 bases unmatched. The CDR3 loop spans 14 amino acids. The sample's time point: patch test 2, 6 weeks after DPC sensitization. Treatment reported: therapeutic diphenylcyclopropenone sensitization with weekly scalp DPC. From whole blood left unfractionated, total RNA was extracted. TCRdb reprocessed the RACE reads with MiXCR, giving one entry per CDR3 protein. Of over 70,000 distinct CDR3 sequences listed, 11% were seen once; the top ten hold 1.5% to 2%.

The source material was whole blood, sampled in connection with sensitization to the hapten diphenylcyclopropenone (DPC). This clonotype was sampled from a man aged 18 to 29 with alopecia areata. Some clones in this sample may be carry-over from other donors' samples. The chain links TRBV11-2 to TRBJ2-7; 9 nucleotides match TRBD2. Here the CDR3 reads CASSLSGGFGEQYF. The CDR3 coding sequence is TGTGCCAGCAGCTTAAGCGGGGGGTTCGGCGAGCAGTACTTC.